Sequencing of this T cell receptor (beta chain) was carried out in a study of T cell clones after liver transplantation. TCRdb's copy holds only in-frame clones and misses some; the assay was immunoSEQ multiplex PCR. The table includes about 53,000 clones, about four fifths detected once. The V gene's germline CDR1 is SGHAT and CDR2 FQNNGV. The CDR3 extends over 17 amino acids. J gave up 0 bases and V 5 bases, and 9 bases lay outside the gene matches. The receptor comes from a human donor who received a liver transplant. Material: CD4+ T cells from blood, obtained before liver transplant. The rearrangement links TRBV11-2 to TRBJ2-1; 8 nucleotides match TRBD2. The CDR3 loop reads CASSPFSGATSYNEQFF. DNA of the CDR3: TGTGCCAGCAGCCCATTTAGCGGGGCGACCTCCTACAATGAGCAGTTCTTC.